The 8 T cell receptor beta chains below all came from one sample that was sequenced in a study of T cells in Graves' hyperthyroidism and ophthalmopathy. Regions amplified from RNA transcripts were the TCR beta CDR3 regions. A set of HTBI primers served as the primers for a first-round RT-PCR of the TCR CDR3. TCRdb passed the multiplex PCR reads through MiXCR, listing each CDR3 protein once. The sample includes more than 550,000 distinct CDR3 sequences, roughly 46% seen only once; the top ten take more than 7%. What was sequenced was peripheral blood or thyroid tissue (not recorded which). These TCRs come from an adult man with Graves' disease, either hyperthyroidism or ophthalmopathy (not recorded which).

This clonotype appeared once. The chain joins TRBV29-1 to TRBJ1-2; unclear D gene. This CDR3 region has 10 residues. Germline lookup yields CDR1 SQVTM and CDR2 ANQGSEA. Trimming removed 8 bases from V and 13 bases from J, with 17 bases in between. Here the CDR3 DNA reads TGCAGCCAAGATCCGAGCGACACCACCTTC. This sequence encodes CSQDPSDTTF.

V is TRBV20-1 and J is TRBJ1-4; D is possibly TRBD1 (5 bases). The CDR3 is 13 amino acids. V was trimmed by 3 bases and J by 7 bases, leaving 12 bases between them. Germline V gives CDR1 DFQATT, CDR2 SNEGSKA (reference sequence). The CDR3 here is CSARGGISEKLFF. The CDR3 region has the DNA TGCAGTGCTAGGGGGGGGATATCTGAAAAACTGTTTTTT.

This clonotype showed up just a few times. The J gene is TRBJ2-7, the V gene TRBV7-2, with D unclear. CDR3 length equals 12 residues. Trimming removed 2 bases at V and 7 bases at J, with 9 bases between. Germline values: CDR1 SGHTA, CDR2 FQGNSA. Here the CDR3 DNA reads TGTGCCAGCAGCTTATCCGTTTTGGAGCAGTACTTC. Protein product: CASSLSVLEQYF. The entire variable domain, with the rest obtained from reference TRBV7-2 and TRBJ2-7, is as follows: GAGVSQSPSNKVTEKGKDVELRCDPISGHTALYWYRQSLGQGLEFLIYFQGNSAPDKSGLPSDRFSAERTGGSVSTLTIQRTQQEDSAVYLCASSLSVLEQYFGPGTRLTVT.

This clonotype was observed at least ten times. The CDR3 sequence is CASSTGSRVTKGQPQHF. The CDR3 nucleotides read TGTGCCAGTAGCACCGGGAGTCGCGTCACGAAAGGTCAGCCCCAGCATTTT. The gene calls are TRBV19 and TRBJ1-5, with D unresolved. V lost 6 bases and J lost 6, with 24 bases in between. The CDR3 runs 17 residues. Germline loops: CDR1 LNHDA, CDR2 SQIVND (reference sequence).

The gene calls are TRBV20-1 and TRBJ2-5; 11 nucleotides agree with TRBD2. J lost 3 bases, V lost 4 bases, and 7 bases had no gene match. Germline CDR1 and CDR2: DFQATT and SNEGSKA (reference sequence). This CDR3 comprises 15 residues. The CDR3 nucleotides read TGCAGTGCTAATCCGGGACTAGCGGCCGAAGAGACCCAGTACTTC. Translating it yields CSANPGLAAEETQYF.

This clonotype came up a few times. The chain has TRBV4-1 and TRBJ2-7; D is possibly TRBD2 (5 bases). This CDR3 has 16 residues. V lost 2 bases and J lost 0, with 14 bases in between. The germline CDR1 and CDR2 sequences are MGHRA and YSYEKL. The CDR3 sequence: CASSQTFEGYSYEQYF. CDR3 coding DNA: TGCGCCAGCAGCCAAACCTTCGAGGGTTACTCCTACGAGCAGTACTTC.

The chain couples TRBV6-4 to TRBJ2-2, with TRBD1 matching over 7 bases. The CDR3 is 16 residues long. Trimming removed 5 bases from V and 4 bases from J; junction bases left unmatched: 10. The germline CDR1 and CDR2 sequences are MRHNA and SNTAGT. The CDR3 spells CASSLGARGITGELFF. The CDR3 bases are TGTGCCAGCAGTTTAGGGGCCAGGGGGATCACCGGGGAGCTGTTTTTT.

Many counts were recorded for this clonotype. V is TRBV10-3 and J is TRBJ1-5, with a tentative D call TRBD1 (6 bases). Germline CDR1 ENHRY, CDR2 SYGVKD. Trimming left V 0 bases short and J 3 bases short, with 12 bases between. The CDR3 extends over 16 amino acids. CDR3 in amino acids: CAISESDREPNQPQHF. The CDR3 DNA reads TGTGCCATCAGTGAGTCGGACAGAGAACCCAATCAGCCCCAGCATTTT.